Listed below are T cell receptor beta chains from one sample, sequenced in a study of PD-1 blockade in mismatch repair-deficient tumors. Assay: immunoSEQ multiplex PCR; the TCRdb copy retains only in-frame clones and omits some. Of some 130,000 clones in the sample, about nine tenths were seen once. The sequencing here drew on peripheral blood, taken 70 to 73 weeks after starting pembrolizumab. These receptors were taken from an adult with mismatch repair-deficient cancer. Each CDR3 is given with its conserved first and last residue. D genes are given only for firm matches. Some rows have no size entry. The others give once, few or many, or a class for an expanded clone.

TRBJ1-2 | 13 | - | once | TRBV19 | CASTDGGVNGYTF
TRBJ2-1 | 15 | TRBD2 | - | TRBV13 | CASSHVAGGNNEQFF
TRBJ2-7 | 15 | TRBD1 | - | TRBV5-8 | CASSSRDRGGYEQYF
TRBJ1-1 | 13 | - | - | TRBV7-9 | CASSFGMNTEAFF
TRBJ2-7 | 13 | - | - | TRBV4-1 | CASSQPGTYEQYF
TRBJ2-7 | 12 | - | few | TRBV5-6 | CASSLRVHEQYF
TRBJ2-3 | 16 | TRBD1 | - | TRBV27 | CASSLIATGGADTQYF
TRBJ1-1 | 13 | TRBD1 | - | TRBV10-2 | CASRDRGHREAFF
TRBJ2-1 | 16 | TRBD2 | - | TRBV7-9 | CASSSQGGSANNEQFF
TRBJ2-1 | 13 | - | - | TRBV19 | CASSYSGYNEQFF
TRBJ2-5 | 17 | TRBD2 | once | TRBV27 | CASSSGALAGGQETQYF
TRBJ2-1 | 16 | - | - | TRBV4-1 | CASSQVLEGIYNEQFF
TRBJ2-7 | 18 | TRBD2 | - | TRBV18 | CASSPRSRTSGRNYEQYF
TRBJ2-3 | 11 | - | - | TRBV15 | CATSITDTQYF
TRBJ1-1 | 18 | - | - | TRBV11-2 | CASSLDSAWAPQNTEAFF
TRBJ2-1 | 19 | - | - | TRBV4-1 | CASSQPHERVARPYNEQFF
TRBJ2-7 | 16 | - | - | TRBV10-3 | CAISESRGYSSYEQYF
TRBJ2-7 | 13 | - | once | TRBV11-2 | CASSFIYSEEQYF
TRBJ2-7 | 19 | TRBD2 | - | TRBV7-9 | CASSSATGKLAGRTYEQYF
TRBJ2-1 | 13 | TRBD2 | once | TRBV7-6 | CASSLGEGNEQFF
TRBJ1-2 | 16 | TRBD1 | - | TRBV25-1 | CASSDPDRVSVHGYTF
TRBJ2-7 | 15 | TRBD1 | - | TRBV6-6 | CASSSTGLRSYEQYF
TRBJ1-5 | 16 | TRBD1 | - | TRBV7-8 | CASSPLRDSLRQPQHF
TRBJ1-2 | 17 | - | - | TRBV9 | CASSPYSTATGNYGYTF
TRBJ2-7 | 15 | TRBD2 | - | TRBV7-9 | CASSELAGGVYEQYF
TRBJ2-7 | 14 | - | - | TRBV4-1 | CASSQVQEIYEQYF
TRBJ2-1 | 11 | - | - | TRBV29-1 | CSGRNGNEQFF
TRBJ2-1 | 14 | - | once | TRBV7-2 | CASSHNGGGNEQFF
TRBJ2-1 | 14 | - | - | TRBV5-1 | CASTSGAAYNEQFF
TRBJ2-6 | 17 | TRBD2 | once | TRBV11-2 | CASSPRGGPSGANVLTF
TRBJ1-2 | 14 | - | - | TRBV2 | CASSEGRALIGYTF
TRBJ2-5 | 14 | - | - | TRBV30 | CAASVGGNLKTQYF
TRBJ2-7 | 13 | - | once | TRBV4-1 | CASSQNDAYEQYF
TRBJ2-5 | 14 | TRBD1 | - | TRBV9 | CASGGTGGEETQYF
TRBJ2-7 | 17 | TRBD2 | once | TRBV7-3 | CASSLASTSGRFYEQYF
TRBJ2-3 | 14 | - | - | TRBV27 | CASTETGEADTQYF
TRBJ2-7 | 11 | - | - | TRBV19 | CAKAGTHEQYF
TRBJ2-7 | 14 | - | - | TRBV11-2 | CASSPGRGVGEQYF
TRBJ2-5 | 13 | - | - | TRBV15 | CATSRDLGETQYF
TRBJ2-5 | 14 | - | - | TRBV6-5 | CASSYRQVQETQYF
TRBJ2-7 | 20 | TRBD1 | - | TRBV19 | CASSPVGTEGRGGLPYEQYF
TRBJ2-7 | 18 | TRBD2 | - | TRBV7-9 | CASSFPLAGARSSYEQYF
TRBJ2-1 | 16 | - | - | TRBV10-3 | CAMGNEGVSSYNEQFF
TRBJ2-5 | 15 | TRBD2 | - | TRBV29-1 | CSVVGPLAVKETQYF
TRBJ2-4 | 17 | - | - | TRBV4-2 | CASSQAHSGIAKNIQYF
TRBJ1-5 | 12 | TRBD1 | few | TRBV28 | CASNRGYQPQHF
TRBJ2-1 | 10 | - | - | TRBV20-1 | CSAGVNEQFF
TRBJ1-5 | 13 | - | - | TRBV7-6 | CASSPNPSQPQHF
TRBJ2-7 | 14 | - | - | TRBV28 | CASSLSPGAYEQYF
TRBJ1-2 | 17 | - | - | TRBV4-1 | CASSQDVAGAANYGYTF
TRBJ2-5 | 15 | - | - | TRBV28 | CASSPSGGKSETQYF
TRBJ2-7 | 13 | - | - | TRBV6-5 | CASWAGPLREQYF
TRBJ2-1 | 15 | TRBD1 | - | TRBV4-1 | CASSQEHRGSYEQFF